The text below deals with one TCR beta chain. What it binds is unknown. This specimen belongs to a study of siplizumab effects on memory and regulatory T cells. Study observations and caveats: Many proliferating CD4+ or CD8+ clones remained unclassified. Roughly 80-96% of them could not be assigned either a naive or a memory phenotype. Fewer alloreactive sequences mapped to unstimulated CD4+ memory cells under siplizumab.

TCRdb keeps only in-frame clones here, not all; method: immunoSEQ multiplex PCR. The data contain about 69,000 clones, around nine tenths of them singletons. V was pared by 1 base and J by 0 bases, with 8 bases of the junction left unmatched. This CDR3 is built from 17 residues. CDR1 KGHSH and CDR2 LQKENI come from the germline V gene. The TCR sequence derives from a human donor in good health. The chain carries TRBV18 and TRBJ1-1, with 7 bases aligning to TRBD1. Material: Tregs sorted from blood. As DNA, the CDR3 is TGTGCCAGCTCACCACGGCAGGGGGGAGCCATGAACACTGAAGCTTTCTTT. It encodes CASSPRQGGAMNTEAFF.